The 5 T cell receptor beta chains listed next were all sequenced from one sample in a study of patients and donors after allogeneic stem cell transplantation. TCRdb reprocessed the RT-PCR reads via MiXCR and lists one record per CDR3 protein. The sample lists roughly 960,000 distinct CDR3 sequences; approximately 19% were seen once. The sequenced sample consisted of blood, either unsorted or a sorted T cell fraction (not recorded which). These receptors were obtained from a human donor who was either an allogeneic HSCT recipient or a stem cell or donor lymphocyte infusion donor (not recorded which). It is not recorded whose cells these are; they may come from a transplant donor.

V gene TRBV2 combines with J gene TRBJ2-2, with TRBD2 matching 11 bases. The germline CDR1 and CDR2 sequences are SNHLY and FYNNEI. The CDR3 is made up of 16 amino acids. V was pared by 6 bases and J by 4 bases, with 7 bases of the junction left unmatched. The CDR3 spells CASSAGTSGSTGELFF. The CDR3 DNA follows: TGTGCCAGCAGCGCCGGGACTAGCGGTTCCACCGGGGAGCTGTTTTTT.

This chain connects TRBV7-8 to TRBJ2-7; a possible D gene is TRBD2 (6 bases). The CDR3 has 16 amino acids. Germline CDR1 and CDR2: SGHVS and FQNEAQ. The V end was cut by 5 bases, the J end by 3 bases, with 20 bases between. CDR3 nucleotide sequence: TGTGCCAGCAGCCTGCGTGGGGCGGGGACCTACTACGAGCAGTACTTC. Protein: CASSLRGAGTYYEQYF.

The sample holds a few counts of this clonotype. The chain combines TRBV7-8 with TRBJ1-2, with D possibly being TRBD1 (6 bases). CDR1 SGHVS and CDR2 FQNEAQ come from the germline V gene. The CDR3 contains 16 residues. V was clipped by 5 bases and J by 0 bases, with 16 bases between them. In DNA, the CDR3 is TGTGCCAGCAGCGCTAATGAGTGGACAGCTAACTATGGCTACACCTTC. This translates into CASSANEWTANYGYTF.

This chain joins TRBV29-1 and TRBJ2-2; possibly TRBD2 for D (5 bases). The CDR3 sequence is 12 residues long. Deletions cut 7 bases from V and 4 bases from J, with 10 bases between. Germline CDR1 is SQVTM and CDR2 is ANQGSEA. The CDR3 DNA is TGCAGCGGGGCGGGTAGCACCGGGGAGCTGTTTTTT. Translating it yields CSGAGSTGELFF.

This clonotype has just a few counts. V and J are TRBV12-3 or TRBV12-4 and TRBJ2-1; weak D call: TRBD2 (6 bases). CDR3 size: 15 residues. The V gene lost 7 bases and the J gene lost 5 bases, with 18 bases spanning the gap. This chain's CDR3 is CASTPVRDWDNEQFF. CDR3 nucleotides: TGTGCCAGCACCCCGGTTCGGGACTGGGACAATGAGCAGTTCTTC.